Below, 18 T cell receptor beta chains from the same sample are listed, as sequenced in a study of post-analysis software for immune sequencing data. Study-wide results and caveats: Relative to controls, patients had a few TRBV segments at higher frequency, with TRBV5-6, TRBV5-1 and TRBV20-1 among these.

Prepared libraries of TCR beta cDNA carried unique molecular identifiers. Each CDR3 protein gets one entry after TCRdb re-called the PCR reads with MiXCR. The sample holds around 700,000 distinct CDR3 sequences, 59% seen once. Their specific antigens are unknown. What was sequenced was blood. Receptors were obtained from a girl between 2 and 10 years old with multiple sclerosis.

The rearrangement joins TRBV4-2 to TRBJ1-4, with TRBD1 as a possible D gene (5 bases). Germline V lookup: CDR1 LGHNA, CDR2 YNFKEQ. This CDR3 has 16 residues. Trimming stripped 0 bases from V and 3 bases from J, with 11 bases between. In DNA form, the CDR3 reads TGTGCCAGCAGCCAAGATGGCGGGGGTCCTAATGAAAAACTGTTTTTT. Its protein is CASSQDGGGPNEKLFF.

In nucleotides, the CDR3 is TGTGCCAGCAGCCCCGAGCGTCTCATATCCACAGATACGCAGTATTTT. It yields the protein CASSPERLISTDTQYF. The genes are TRBV7-3 and TRBJ2-3; D ambiguous. This CDR3 is 16 amino acids long. CDR1 and CDR2 from the germline V gene are SGHTA and FQGTGA. V shed 5 bases and J shed 2 bases, with 17 bases lying between them.

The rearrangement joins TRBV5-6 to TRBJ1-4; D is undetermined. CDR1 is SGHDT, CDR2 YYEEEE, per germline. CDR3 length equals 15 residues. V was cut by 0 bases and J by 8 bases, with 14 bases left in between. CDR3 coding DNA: TGTGCCAGCAGCTTGGGATCAGGAGGACGAGAAAAACTGTTTTTT. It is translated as CASSLGSGGREKLFF.

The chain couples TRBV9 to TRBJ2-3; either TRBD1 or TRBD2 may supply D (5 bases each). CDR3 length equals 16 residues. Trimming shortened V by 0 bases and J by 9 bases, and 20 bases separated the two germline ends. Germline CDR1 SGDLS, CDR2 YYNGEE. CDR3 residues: CASSVGGEPGRWTQYF. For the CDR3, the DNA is TGTGCCAGCAGCGTAGGAGGGGAGCCCGGACGATGGACGCAGTATTTT.

The CDR3 sequence is CSATTSGRAEETQYF. DNA of the CDR3: TGCAGTGCTACGACTAGCGGGAGGGCCGAGGAGACCCAGTACTTC. The rearrangement joins TRBV20-1 to TRBJ2-5; 14 bases are a match to TRBD2. CDR1 DFQATT and CDR2 SNEGSKA come from the germline V gene (reference sequence). The length of the CDR3 is 15 residues. Trimming took 4 bases from V and 5 from J; bases not matched to a gene: 6.

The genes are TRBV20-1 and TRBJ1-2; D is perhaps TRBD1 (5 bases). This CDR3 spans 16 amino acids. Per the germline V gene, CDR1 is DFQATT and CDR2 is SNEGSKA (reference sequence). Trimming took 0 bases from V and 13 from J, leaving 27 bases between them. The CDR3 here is CSARDGIGAGGMYCTF. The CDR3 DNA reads TGCAGTGCTAGAGACGGGATTGGGGCCGGGGGAATGTACTGCACCTTC.

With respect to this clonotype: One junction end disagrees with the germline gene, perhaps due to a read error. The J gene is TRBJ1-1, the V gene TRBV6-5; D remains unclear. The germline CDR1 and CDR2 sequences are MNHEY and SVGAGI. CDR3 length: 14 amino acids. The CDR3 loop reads CASSPSLGNTEAFF. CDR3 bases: TGCGCCAGCAGTCCCTCCTTGGGGAACACTGAAGCTTTCTTT.

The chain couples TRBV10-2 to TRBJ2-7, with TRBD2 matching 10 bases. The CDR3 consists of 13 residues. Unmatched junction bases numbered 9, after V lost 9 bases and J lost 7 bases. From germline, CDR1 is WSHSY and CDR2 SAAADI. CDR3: CASLLAGAGEQYF. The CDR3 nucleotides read TGCGCCAGTCTCCTAGCGGGGGCCGGAGAGCAGTACTTC.

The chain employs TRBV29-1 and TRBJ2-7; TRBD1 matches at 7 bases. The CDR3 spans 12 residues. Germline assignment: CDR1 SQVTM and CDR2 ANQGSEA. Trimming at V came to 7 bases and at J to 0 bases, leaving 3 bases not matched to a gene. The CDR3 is CSAGTASYEQYF. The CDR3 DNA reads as TGCAGCGCCGGGACAGCCTCCTACGAGCAGTACTTC.

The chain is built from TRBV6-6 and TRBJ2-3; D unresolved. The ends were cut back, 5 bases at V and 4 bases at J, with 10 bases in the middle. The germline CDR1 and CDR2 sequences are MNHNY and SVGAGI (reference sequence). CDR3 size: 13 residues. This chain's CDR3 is CASSKDHADTQYF. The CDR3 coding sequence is TGTGCCAGCAGTAAAGACCATGCAGATACGCAGTATTTT.

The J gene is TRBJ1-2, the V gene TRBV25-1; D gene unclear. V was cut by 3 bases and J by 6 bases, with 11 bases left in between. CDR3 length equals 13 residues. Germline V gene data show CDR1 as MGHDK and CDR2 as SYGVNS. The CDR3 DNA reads TGTGCCAGCAGTGATATAGGTGCCGATGGCTACACCTTC. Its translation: CASSDIGADGYTF.

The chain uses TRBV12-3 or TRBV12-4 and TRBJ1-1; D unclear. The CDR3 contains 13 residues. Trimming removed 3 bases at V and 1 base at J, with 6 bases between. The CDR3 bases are TGTGCCAGCAGTTTCCTTCGGAACACTGAAGCTTTCTTT. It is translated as CASSFLRNTEAFF.

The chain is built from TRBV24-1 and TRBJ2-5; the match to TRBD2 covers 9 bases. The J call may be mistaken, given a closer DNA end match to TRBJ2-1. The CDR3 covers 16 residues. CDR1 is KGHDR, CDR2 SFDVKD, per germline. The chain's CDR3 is CATSDLRAGGQETQFF. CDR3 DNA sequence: TGTGCCACCAGTGATTTGCGAGCGGGGGGCCAAGAGACCCAGTTCTTC.

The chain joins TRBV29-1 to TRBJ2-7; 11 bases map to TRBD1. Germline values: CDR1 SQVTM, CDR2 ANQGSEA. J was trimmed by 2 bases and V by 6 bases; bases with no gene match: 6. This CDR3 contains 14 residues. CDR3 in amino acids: CSVLRDRGTYEQYF. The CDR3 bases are TGCAGCGTGCTCCGGGACAGGGGGACCTACGAGCAGTACTTC.

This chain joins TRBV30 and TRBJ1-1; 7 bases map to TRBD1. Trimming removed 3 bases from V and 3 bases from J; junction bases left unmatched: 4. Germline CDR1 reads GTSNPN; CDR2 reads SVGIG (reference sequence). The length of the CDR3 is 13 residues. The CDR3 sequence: CAWRDRRDTEAFF. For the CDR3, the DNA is TGTGCCTGGAGGGACAGGCGAGACACTGAAGCTTTCTTT.

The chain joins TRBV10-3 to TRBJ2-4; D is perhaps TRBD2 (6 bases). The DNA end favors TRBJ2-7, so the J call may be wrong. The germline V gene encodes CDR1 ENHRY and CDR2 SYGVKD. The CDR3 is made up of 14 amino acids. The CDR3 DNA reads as TGTGCCATCAGGGGGACTCCTGCCGTGTACGAGCAGTACTTC. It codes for CAIRGTPAVYEQYF.

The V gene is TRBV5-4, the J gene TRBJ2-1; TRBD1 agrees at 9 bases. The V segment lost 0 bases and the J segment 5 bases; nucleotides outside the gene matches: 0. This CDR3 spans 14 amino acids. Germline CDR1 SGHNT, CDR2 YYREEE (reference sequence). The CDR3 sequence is CASSLGQGDNEQFF. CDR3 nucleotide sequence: TGTGCCAGCAGCTTGGGACAGGGGGACAATGAGCAGTTCTTC.

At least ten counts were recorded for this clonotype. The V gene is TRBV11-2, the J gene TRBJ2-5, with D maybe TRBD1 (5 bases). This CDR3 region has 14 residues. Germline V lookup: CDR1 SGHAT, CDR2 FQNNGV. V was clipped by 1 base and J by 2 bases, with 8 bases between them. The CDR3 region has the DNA TGTGCCAGCAGCTTAGGGGGCCGGCAAGAGACCCAGTACTTC. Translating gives CASSLGGRQETQYF.